A selection of T cell receptor beta chains follows, all from one sample in a study of blood T cell repertoires in COVID-19. Generated by immunoSEQ multiplex PCR, the TCRdb table keeps only in-frame clones and is missing some. The sample carries approximately 270,000 clones, about nine tenths recorded once. Sequenced input: PBMCs or T cells enriched from blood (not recorded which). All receptors come from a woman aged 55-70 years who had recovered from COVID-19. The CDR3 runs from the conserved cysteine through the conserved F or W. Each record gives: clone size, J gene, V gene, D gene, CDR3 DNA, CDR3 protein. D genes are given only for firm matches. The size of a clone is reported for some rows only, either as once, few or many, or as a class for expanded clones.

>few|TRBJ2-3|TRBV2|NA
TGTGCCAGCAGTGAATATAGGGGGACCTGGATTGAGTTTGTGTCAGATACGCAGTATTTT
CASSEYRGTWIEFVSDTQYF
>NA|TRBJ1-1|TRBV9|NA
TGTGCCAGCAGCGTAGCACCGACTCGGTACACTGAAGCTTTCTTT
CASSVAPTRYTEAFF
>NA|TRBJ2-5|TRBV10-2|TRBD2
TGCGCCAGCACCAGAGGGGGTGGTAGCGGGAGAGTGCATCAAGAGACCCAGTACTTC
CASTRGGGSGRVHQETQYF
>NA|TRBJ1-1|TRBV5-5|NA
TGTGCCAGCAGCTTCAGAGGTGAGAACACTGAAGCTTTCTTT
CASSFRGENTEAFF
>few|TRBJ2-1|TRBV7-3|NA
TGTGCCAGCAGCCCGATCCCCACACATTTAAGCTCCTACAATGAGCAGTTCTTC
CASSPIPTHLSSYNEQFF
>NA|TRBJ2-4|TRBV5-4|NA
TGTGCCAGCAGCTTGAAACTCGGCGGAGCCAAAAACATTCAGTACTTC
CASSLKLGGAKNIQYF
>once|TRBJ1-1|TRBV5-4|NA
TGTGCCAGCAGCAGGCGGGAGAACACTGAAGCTTTCTTT
CASSRRENTEAFF
>NA|TRBJ1-4|TRBV30|TRBD1
TGTGCCTGGAGTGTACAGGGGAATGAAAAACTGTTTTTT
CAWSVQGNEKLFF
>NA|TRBJ1-2|TRBV19|TRBD1
TGTGCCAGTAGTAGGGACAGGAAGCCTTATGGCTACACCTTC
CASSRDRKPYGYTF
>NA|TRBJ1-5|TRBV4-2|TRBD1
TGTGCCAGCAGCCAAGAAGGGAGACAGGGGGATCAGCCCCAGCATTTT
CASSQEGRQGDQPQHF
>NA|TRBJ1-1|TRBV24-1|TRBD1
TGTGCCACCAGTGACGGACAGGGCAACACTGAAGCTTTCTTT
CATSDGQGNTEAFF
>NA|TRBJ2-2|TRBV6-5|TRBD2
TGTGCCAGCAGTTGGGACTACCAGAACACCGGGGAGCTGTTTTTT
CASSWDYQNTGELFF
>NA|TRBJ2-3|TRBV4-1|TRBD1
TGCGCCAGCAGCCAAGAAGACAGGGGCACAGATACGCAGTATTTT
CASSQEDRGTDTQYF
>once|TRBJ2-3|TRBV10-1|NA
TGCGCCAGCAGTGAATCCGGGAGAGACAACACAGATACGCAGTATTTT
CASSESGRDNTDTQYF
>NA|TRBJ1-6|TRBV6-5|TRBD1
TGTGCCAGCAGGACAGGGCAGAATTCACCCCTCCACTTT
CASRTGQNSPLHF
>NA|TRBJ2-7|TRBV12-3/TRBV12-4|NA
TGTGCCAGCAGTTTTATGGGAGCGCAGTACTTC
CASSFMGAQYF
>NA|TRBJ1-5|TRBV5-4|NA
TGTGCCAGCAGCTTGAAGGGGTTTGGGGAAGATCAGCCCCAGCATTTT
CASSLKGFGEDQPQHF
>NA|TRBJ2-2|TRBV11-3|TRBD1
TGTGCCAGCAGCCGACAGGGGACGAACACCGGGGAGCTGTTTTTT
CASSRQGTNTGELFF
>NA|TRBJ1-2|TRBV19|TRBD1
TGTGCCAGTAGTATCATCGGGGCAGGGGGCAACTATGGCTACACCTTC
CASSIIGAGGNYGYTF
>NA|TRBJ1-2|TRBV5-4|TRBD1
TGTGCCAGCAGCGGGGGGACAGGGGGAATCTTC
CASSGGTGGIF
>NA|TRBJ1-5|TRBV28|NA
TGTGCCAGCAGTTTGTCTCAGGGGTATGGTCAGCCCCAGCATTTT
CASSLSQGYGQPQHF
>NA|TRBJ1-1|TRBV27|NA
TGTGCCAGCAAGGCAGGGGTAGCATCGGGCACTGAAGCTTTCTTT
CASKAGVASGTEAFF
>once|TRBJ2-7|TRBV5-4|TRBD2
TGTGCCAGCAGCTTGGGCGGGAGGGCTAATTCCTACGAGCAGTACTTC
CASSLGGRANSYEQYF
>NA|TRBJ2-2|TRBV10-3|TRBD1
TGTGCCATCAGTGAACCTTCATGGGGACAGCACACCGGGGAGCTGTTTTTT
CAISEPSWGQHTGELFF
>NA|TRBJ1-4|TRBV5-1|TRBD1
TGCGCCAGCAGCTTGGTACCAGGGGGAGGTGAAAAACTGTTTTTT
CASSLVPGGGEKLFF
>NA|TRBJ1-4|TRBV3-1/TRBV3-2|TRBD1
TGTGCCAGCAGCCAGACAGGGGGATGGCAGGAAAAACTGTTTTTT
CASSQTGGWQEKLFF
>NA|TRBJ2-7|TRBV21-1|NA
TGTGCCAGCAGGCACAGGGGCCTCTACGAGCAGTACTTC
CASRHRGLYEQYF
>NA|TRBJ2-7|TRBV28|TRBD1
TGTGCCAGCAGCGTACCGGGGACAGGGTTCTACGAGCAGTACTTC
CASSVPGTGFYEQYF
>NA|TRBJ2-5|TRBV19|TRBD2
TGTGCCAGTAGTCCGACAGCGGGAGCGTTCGAGACCCAGTACTTC
CASSPTAGAFETQYF
>NA|TRBJ1-6|TRBV5-1|TRBD1
TGCGCCAGCAAAGTCCAGGGGGCAAGGTCACCCCTCCACTTT
CASKVQGARSPLHF
>NA|TRBJ1-2|TRBV30|NA
TGTGCCTGCCCTTCTACAGGACCCACCTTCGGTGGCTACACCTTC
CACPSTGPTFGGYTF
>NA|TRBJ2-1|TRBV13|TRBD2
TGTGCCAGCAGCAATCAAGCGGGGGCCGTAAAATACTCGAGCTCCTACAATGAGCAGTTCTTC
CASSNQAGAVKYSSSYNEQFF
>NA|TRBJ2-2|TRBV5-1|NA
TGCGCCAGCAGCTTGGGGCCTCGATCATCCACCGGGGAGCTGTTTTTT
CASSLGPRSSTGELFF
>NA|TRBJ1-2|TRBV6-1|TRBD1
TGTGCCAGCAGTGAAGTCGGACAGGGTGGCTACACCTTC
CASSEVGQGGYTF
>once|TRBJ2-1|TRBV6-5|NA
TGTGCCAGCAGTTACCGGTCCGAATACAATGAGCAGTTCTTC
CASSYRSEYNEQFF
>NA|TRBJ2-1|TRBV9|NA
TGTGCCAGCAGCACCGGGAGCCCCTACAATGAGCAGTTCTTC
CASSTGSPYNEQFF
>NA|TRBJ1-2|TRBV30|NA
TGTGCCTGGAGTCCAGGGGTTTATGGCTACACCTTC
CAWSPGVYGYTF
>NA|TRBJ1-5|TRBV20-1|NA
TGCAGTGCTAGTGAACAGGGACGCTGGCAGCCCCAGCATTTT
CSASEQGRWQPQHF
>NA|TRBJ2-6|TRBV18|NA
TGTGCCAGCTCACCACCGCGGGGCTTATACTCTGGGGCCAACGTCCTGACTTTC
CASSPPRGLYSGANVLTF
>NA|TRBJ1-1|TRBV11-2|NA
TGTGCCAGCAGCTCCTCGACATTTTCCACTGAAGCTTTCTTT
CASSSSTFSTEAFF
>NA|TRBJ1-1|TRBV18|NA
TGTGCCAGCTCACCATTAACAGGACGTATGAACACTGAAGCTTTCTTT
CASSPLTGRMNTEAFF
>few|TRBJ2-1|TRBV5-1|NA
TGCGCCAGCTCCGACAGTGCTAGCTCCTACAATGAGCAGTTCTTC
CASSDSASSYNEQFF
>NA|TRBJ2-7|TRBV7-9|NA
TGTGCCAGCAGCTCTGGCGGAAACTCCTACGAGCAGTACTTC
CASSSGGNSYEQYF